What follows describes a single T cell receptor (beta chain). Its antigen is not identified. The junction had 15 bases not matched to a gene; V was cut back by 4 bases and J by 5 bases. This CDR3 comprises 17 residues. Germline CDR1 reads MGHRA; CDR2 reads YSYEKL. This sample stems from a study of shared clonotypes between healthy human individuals. Overall study context: Samples came from a couple of female and a few male donors aged 18 to 49.

Several immunoSEQ plates held equal portions of the genomic DNA taken from each subset. This table comes from immunoSEQ multiplex PCR, and its TCRdb copy is limited to in-frame clones, with some not included. The sample contains under 600,000 clones, 95% to 98% of which appear only once. CD45RO-negative CD8 cells positively selected for CCR7 made up the naive population, which excluded terminally differentiated effector memory CD45RA+ cells. General observations from the study: The naive CD4 repertoires of several donors were compared, and around 5% of clonotypes were shared. Shared clonotypes across all four donors exceeded non-shared ones in generation probability.

This receptor was taken from a man under 40 in good health. This chain uses TRBV4-1 with TRBJ1-2, with 8 bases that match TRBD1. Input material: naive CD8+ T cells sorted from blood. The CDR3 loop reads CASSPIPGQEDDYGYTF. CDR3 bases: TGCGCCAGCAGCCCTATACCGGGACAGGAGGACGATTATGGCTACACCTTC.